Given below is one T cell receptor beta chain in context. Its antigen is undetermined. The sample comes from a study of T cells expressing NK-cell markers. Study background: Out of eight donors sequenced, seven tested HCMV-seropositive and the remaining one seronegative.

Synthesis of TCR beta cDNA relied on 5'RACE template switching carrying UMIs. TCRdb reprocessed the 5' RACE reads, with one entry per CDR3 protein and no DNA. The repertoire shows a few hundred thousand distinct CDR3 sequences; the top ten hold roughly 3.4%. Germline CDR1 is SGHNT and CDR2 is YYREEE (reference sequence). CDR3 size: 16 residues. Regarding the study as a whole: Also leading the CD3+CD56-NKG2C+ fraction in a handful of donors were these clonotypes. The dominant NKG2C+ clonotypes represented about 1.0-8% of CD8+ T cells in six donors.

The receptor's source is a man aged 18 to 30 in good health. V is TRBV5-4 and J is TRBJ2-1; the TRBD2 assignment by TCRdb is unverifiable without DNA. Sequenced sample: blood T cells: a sorted CD56 or NKG2C T cell subset, CD4+ or CD8+ T cells, or bulk PBMC T cells (not recorded which). CDR3 amino acids: CASSLVAGGPRNEQFF.